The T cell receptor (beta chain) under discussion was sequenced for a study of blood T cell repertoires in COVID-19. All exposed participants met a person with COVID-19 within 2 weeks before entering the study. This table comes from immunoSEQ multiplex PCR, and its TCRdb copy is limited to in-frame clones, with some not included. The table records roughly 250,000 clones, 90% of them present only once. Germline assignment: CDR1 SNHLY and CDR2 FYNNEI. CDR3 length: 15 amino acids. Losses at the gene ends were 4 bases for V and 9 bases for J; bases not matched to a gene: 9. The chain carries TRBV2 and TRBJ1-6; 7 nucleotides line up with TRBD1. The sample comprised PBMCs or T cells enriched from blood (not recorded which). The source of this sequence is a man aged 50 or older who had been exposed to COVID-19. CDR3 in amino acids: CASSVEQGMSSPLHF. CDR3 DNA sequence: TGTGCCAGCAGTGTTGAACAGGGGATGAGTTCACCCCTCCACTTT.